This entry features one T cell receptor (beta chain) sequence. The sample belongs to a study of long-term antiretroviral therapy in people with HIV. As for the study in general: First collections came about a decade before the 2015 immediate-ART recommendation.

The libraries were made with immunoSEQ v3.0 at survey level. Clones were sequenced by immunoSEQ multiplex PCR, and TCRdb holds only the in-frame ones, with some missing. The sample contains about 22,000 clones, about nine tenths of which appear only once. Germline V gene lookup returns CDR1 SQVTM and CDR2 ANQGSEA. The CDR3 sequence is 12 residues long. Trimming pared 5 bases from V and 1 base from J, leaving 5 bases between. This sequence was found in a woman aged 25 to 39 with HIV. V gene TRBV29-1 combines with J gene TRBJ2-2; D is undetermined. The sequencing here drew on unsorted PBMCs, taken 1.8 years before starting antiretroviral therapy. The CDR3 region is CSVRGNTGELFF. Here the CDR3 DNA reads TGCAGCGTTAGAGGGAACACCGGGGAGCTGTTTTTT.